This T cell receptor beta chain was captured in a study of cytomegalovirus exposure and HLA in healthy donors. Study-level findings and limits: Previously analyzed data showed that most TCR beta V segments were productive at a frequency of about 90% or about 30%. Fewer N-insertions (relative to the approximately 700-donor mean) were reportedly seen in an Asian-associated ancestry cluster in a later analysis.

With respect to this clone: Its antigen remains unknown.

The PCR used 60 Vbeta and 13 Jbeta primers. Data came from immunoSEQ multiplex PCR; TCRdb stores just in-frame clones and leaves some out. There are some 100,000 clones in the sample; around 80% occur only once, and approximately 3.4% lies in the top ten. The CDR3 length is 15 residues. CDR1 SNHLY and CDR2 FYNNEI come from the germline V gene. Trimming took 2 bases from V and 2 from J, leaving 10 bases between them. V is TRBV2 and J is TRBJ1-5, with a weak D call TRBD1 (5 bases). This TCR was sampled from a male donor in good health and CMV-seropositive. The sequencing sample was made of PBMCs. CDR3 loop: CASSEQGRGNQPQHF. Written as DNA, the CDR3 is TGTGCCAGCAGTGAACAGGGCCGGGGCAATCAGCCCCAGCATTTT.